Listed here are 23 T cell receptor beta chains from one sample, sequenced in a study of CD4 T cells in relation to SARS-CoV-2 and coronaviruses (dated by TCRdb to 2020 to 2022). Antigens for these TCRs are unknown. Library preparation was by the immunoSEQ multiplex PCR assay. Entries here come from immuneACCESS through TCRdb and include only in-frame sequences with V and J called. Some clones fail to appear in such tables; in the studies checked, an unresolved V gene covers under half of the shortfall, and the cause of the remainder is unknown. The sample table lists around 11,000 clones, roughly 84% of them with a count of one. The ten top clones hold 20% to 30% of the sample. CD4+ T cells from unexposed donors were collected before the COVID-19 pandemic (2011-2018). After more than 9 days of culture, CD4+ T cells were isolated with the EasySep CD4+ T cell isolation kit. Sample: CD4+ T cells from PBMCs, cultured in vitro. Source of these receptors: a human donor in good health.

V and J are TRBV29-1 and TRBJ1-1; 10 positions match TRBD1. This CDR3 has 12 residues. Germline V gene sequence: CDR1 SQVTM, CDR2 ANQGSEA. V lost 6 bases to trimming and J lost 9 bases; unmatched junction nucleotides: 7. In DNA form, the CDR3 reads TGCAGCGTGTCCGGGACAGGGGTGCAAGCTTTCTTT. Translating gives CSVSGTGVQAFF.

The chain recombines TRBV6-2 or TRBV6-3 with TRBJ1-5; TRBD1 agrees at 10 bases. The CDR3 sequence is 15 residues long. Germline V gene sequence: CDR1 MNHEY, CDR2 SVGEGT. V was clipped by 5 bases and J by 6 bases; unmatched bases: 7. The CDR3 spells CASSPTGGAGQPQHF. The CDR3 DNA reads as TGTGCCAGCAGTCCGACAGGGGGCGCAGGTCAGCCCCAGCATTTT.

The chain recombines TRBV11-2 with TRBJ2-7, with D perhaps matching TRBD1 (6 bases). V was pared by 5 bases and J by 1 base, with 12 bases between. The CDR3 contains 14 residues. In germline, CDR1 is SGHAT, CDR2 FQNNGV. CDR3 coding DNA: TGTGCCAGCAGCCGATTAGACAGGTCCTACGAGCAGTACTTC. Encoded protein: CASSRLDRSYEQYF.

This rearrangement joins TRBV11-3 to TRBJ1-1, with D possibly TRBD1 on 5 matching bases. Germline CDR1 SGHNT, CDR2 YENEEA. The CDR3 has 13 amino acids. Trimming pared 8 bases from V and 3 bases from J, leaving 13 bases between. In DNA, the CDR3 is TGTGCCAGCTCTTCCTCGGGGGACACTGAAGCTTTCTTT. This sequence encodes CASSSSGDTEAFF. The variable domain in full, with the rest retrieved from reference TRBV11-3 and TRBJ1-1, is EAGVVQSPRYKIIEKKQPVAFWCNPISGHNTLYWYLQNLGQGPELLIRYENEEAVDDSQLPKDRFSAERLKGVDSTLKIQPAELGDSAVYLCASSSSGDTEAFFGQGTRLTVV.

The V gene is TRBV5-6, the J gene TRBJ2-3, with 10 bases identical to TRBD2. Germline V CDR1 and CDR2: SGHDT, YYEEEE. Trimming at V came to 1 base and at J to 2 bases, leaving 7 bases not matched to a gene. The CDR3 covers 17 residues. This CDR3 is CASSLYEAGGPTDTQYF. In DNA, the CDR3 is TGTGCCAGCAGCTTGTATGAAGCGGGGGGGCCCACAGATACGCAGTATTTT.

The chain employs TRBV27 and TRBJ1-5; the D gene is possibly TRBD1 (5 bases). The V end lost 0 bases, the J end lost 7 bases, and 10 bases lay between the germline ends. Germline assignment: CDR1 MNHEY and CDR2 SMNVEV (reference sequence). This CDR3 region has 14 residues. The CDR3, as DNA: TGTGCCAGCAGTTTATCGGCAGGGCTGCAGCCCCAGCATTTT. Translated: CASSLSAGLQPQHF.

This sequence joins TRBV9 and TRBJ2-1; 10 positions agree with TRBD2. J was trimmed by 3 bases and V by 2 bases; bases with no gene match: 8. The CDR3 consists of 17 residues. Per germline, CDR1 SGDLS and CDR2 YYNGEE. The CDR3 DNA sequence: TGTGCCAGCAGCGTCGGGCTAGCGGGGGCCTACTACAATGAGCAGTTCTTC. This sequence encodes CASSVGLAGAYYNEQFF.

The chain combines TRBV10-2 with TRBJ1-5; D is unresolved. The CDR3 is 14 amino acids. Trimming took 6 bases from V and 0 from J, leaving 9 bases between them. The germline CDR1 and CDR2 sequences are WSHSY and SAAADI. The CDR3 DNA is TGCGCCAGCAGCCCGGACCATAGCAATCAGCCCCAGCATTTT. Protein: CASSPDHSNQPQHF.

J is TRBJ1-2 and V is TRBV3-1 (or the pseudogene TRBV3-2), with TRBD1 matching 11 bases. The ends lost 2 bases at V and 7 bases at J; junction bases unmatched: 9. CDR1 and CDR2 (germline): LGHDT, YNNKEL (reference sequence). The length of the CDR3 is 16 residues. DNA of the CDR3: TGTGCCAGCAGCCAACGGTTCGGACAGGGGGCGCTTGGCTACACCTTC. Residues: CASSQRFGQGALGYTF.

The rearrangement uses TRBV5-6 and TRBJ1-3; 7 nucleotides line up with TRBD1. CDR3 length equals 18 residues. CDR1 SGHDT and CDR2 YYEEEE come from the germline V gene. J lost 5 bases, V lost 4 bases, and 18 bases had no gene match. CDR3 residues: CASSNTIRPGQSRNTIYF. The CDR3 DNA follows: TGTGCCAGCAGCAATACAATACGACCGGGACAGAGTAGAAACACCATATATTTT.

This sequence joins TRBV6-2 or TRBV6-3 and TRBJ2-1, with 7 bases identical to TRBD2. Losses at the gene ends were 6 bases for V and 15 bases for J; bases not matched to a gene: 5. The CDR3 is 10 residues long. Germline-derived CDR1 and CDR2 are MNHEY and SVGEGT. CDR3 amino acids: CASSGTMLFF. For the CDR3, the DNA is TGTGCCAGCAGCGGGACTATGCTGTTCTTC.

V gene TRBV4-3 combines with J gene TRBJ2-3, with D tentatively TRBD2 (6 bases). Trimming left V 4 bases short and J 0 bases short, with 11 bases between. Germline loops: CDR1 LGHNA, CDR2 YSLEER. The CDR3 consists of 15 residues. The CDR3 bases are TGCGCCAGCAGCCCCAGACTAGACAGCACAGATACGCAGTATTTT. Protein product: CASSPRLDSTDTQYF.

The chain couples TRBV6-5 to TRBJ2-7, with a possible D match to TRBD1 (6 bases). Trimming left V 6 bases short and J 6 bases short, with 15 bases between. In germline, CDR1 is MNHEY, CDR2 SVGAGI. This CDR3 contains 13 residues. The CDR3 DNA follows: TGTGCCAGCAGACGGGGACGAGGGGGCGAGCAGTACTTC. Its translation: CASRRGRGGEQYF.

This clone was seen just once. The chain links TRBV12-5 to TRBJ1-4; D not resolved. The CDR3 loop spans 15 amino acids. V lost 2 bases and J 0 bases, leaving 7 bases between the germline ends. Germline V lookup: CDR1 LGHNT, CDR2 FRNRAP. The chain's CDR3 is CASGLNTATNEKLFF. The CDR3 DNA sequence: TGTGCTAGTGGTTTGAATACTGCAACTAATGAAAAACTGTTTTTT.

In its sample, this clone was seen once. The gene calls are TRBV10-3 and TRBJ1-2; 8 bases agree with TRBD1. V gave up 11 bases and J gave up 1 base; unmatched junction bases: 3. CDR1 is ENHRY, CDR2 SYGVKD, per germline. This CDR3 region has 12 residues. This CDR3 reads CAVQGDNYGYTF. CDR3 sequence (DNA): TGTGCCGTACAGGGGGATAACTATGGCTACACCTTC.

The chain couples TRBV7-2 to TRBJ2-5; 10 positions agree with TRBD1. Trimming cost V 6 bases and J 7 bases; bases outside gene matches: 8. This CDR3 contains 14 residues. The germline V gene encodes CDR1 SGHTA and CDR2 FQGNSA. In nucleotides, the CDR3 is TGTGCCAGCAGGGGACAGGGGCTGCCTTGGACCCAGTACTTC. It specifies CASRGQGLPWTQYF. The full variable domain, in which reference TRBV7-2 and TRBJ2-5 provide the parts outside the CDR3, is GAGVSQSPSNKVTEKGKDVELRCDPISGHTALYWYRQSLGQGLEFLIYFQGNSAPDKSGLPSDRFSAERTGGSVSTLTIQRTQQEDSAVYLCASRGQGLPWTQYFGPGTRLLVL.

The rearrangement uses TRBV20-1 and TRBJ1-5; TRBD1 matches at 8 bases. Germline trimming cut 3 bases from V and 0 bases from J; bases unmatched to any gene: 16. CDR1 is DFQATT and CDR2 is SNEGSKA in the germline V gene (reference sequence). The CDR3 contains 19 residues. CDR3 coding DNA: TGCAGTGCTAGTAGCGGCGCAGGGGGCAACAGGGGTAGCAATCAGCCCCAGCATTTT. The encoded protein is CSASSGAGGNRGSNQPQHF.

V and J are TRBV5-6 and TRBJ1-1; 8 bases are shared with TRBD1. V lost 4 bases to trimming and J lost 6 bases; unmatched junction nucleotides: 8. This CDR3 comprises 14 residues. Germline CDR1 and CDR2: SGHDT and YYEEEE. CDR3 DNA sequence: TGTGCCAGCAGCGTACAGGGGGGCGACGCTGAAGCTTTCTTT. Translated: CASSVQGGDAEAFF.

This clone has more than one count but fewer than ten. This chain connects TRBV2 to TRBJ2-3; D may be TRBD1 (5 bases). V was cut by 8 bases and J by 3 bases, with 15 bases left in between. The V gene's germline CDR1 is SNHLY and CDR2 FYNNEI. The CDR3 has 14 residues. CDR3 DNA sequence: TGTGCCAGCCAGCAAAGACAGAAAACAGATACGCAGTATTTT. Its protein product is CASQQRQKTDTQYF.

The chain has TRBV9 and TRBJ2-5, with TRBD2 identical over 13 bases. Germline CDR1 reads SGDLS; CDR2 reads YYNGEE. This CDR3 has 17 amino acids. With 1 base clipped from V and 5 bases from J, the junction kept 8 bases outside the gene matches. DNA for the CDR3: TGTGCCAGCAGCGTAACTAGCGGGGGGGCCCTCTCGGAGACCCAGTACTTC. Amino acid sequence: CASSVTSGGALSETQYF. The variable domain in full, with the rest retrieved from reference TRBV9 and TRBJ2-5, is DSGVTQTPKHLITATGQRVTLRCSPRSGDLSVYWYQQSLDQGLQFLIQYYNGEERAKGNILERFSAQQFPDLHSELNLSSLELGDSALYFCASSVTSGGALSETQYFGPGTRLLVL.

This sequence joins TRBV10-1 and TRBJ2-1; 12 bases fit TRBD2. The V gene's germline CDR1 is WNHNN and CDR2 SYGVQD (reference sequence). CDR3 length: 15 residues. The junction had 6 bases not matched to a gene; V was cut back by 3 bases and J by 9 bases. The CDR3 DNA is TGCGCCAGCAGTGAACGACTAGCGGGAGTTGTTGAGCAGTTCTTC. It is translated as CASSERLAGVVEQFF.

V gene TRBV9 combines with J gene TRBJ2-7, with TRBD2 matching 8 bases. The trim removed 0 bases at V and 6 bases at J, leaving 11 bases unmatched. The CDR3 extends over 16 amino acids. Germline V CDR1 and CDR2: SGDLS, YYNGEE. Here the CDR3 reads CASSVEAGVEWREQYF. CDR3 bases: TGTGCCAGCAGCGTAGAAGCGGGAGTTGAGTGGCGCGAGCAGTACTTC.

The chain recombines TRBV5-4 with TRBJ2-2; TRBD1 or TRBD2 may be the D gene (6 bases each). Germline values: CDR1 SGHNT, CDR2 YYREEE (reference sequence). Trimming took 4 bases from V and 3 from J, leaving 16 bases between them. The CDR3 length is 16 residues. The CDR3 bases are TGTGCCAGCAGCCTGGCGAGGGGGGTGGACACCGGGGAGCTGTTTTTT. It translates to CASSLARGVDTGELFF.